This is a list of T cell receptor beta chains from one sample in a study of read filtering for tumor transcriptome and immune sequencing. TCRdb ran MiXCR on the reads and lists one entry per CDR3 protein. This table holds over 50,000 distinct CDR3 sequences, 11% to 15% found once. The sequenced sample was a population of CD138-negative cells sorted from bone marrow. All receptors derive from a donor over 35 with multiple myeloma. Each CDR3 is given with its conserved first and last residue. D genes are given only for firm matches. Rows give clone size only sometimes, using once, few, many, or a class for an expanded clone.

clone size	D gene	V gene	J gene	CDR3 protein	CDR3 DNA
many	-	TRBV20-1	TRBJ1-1	CSASYGLMNTEAFF	TGCAGTGCTAGTTATGGGTTAATGAACACTGAAGCTTTCTTT
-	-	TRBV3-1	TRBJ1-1	CASRQGGITEAFF	TGTGCCAGCAGACAGGGCGGGATCACTGAAGCTTTCTTT
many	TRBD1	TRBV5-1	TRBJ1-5	CASSLGTGDQPQHF	TGCGCCAGCAGCTTGGGGACAGGAGACCAGCCCCAGCATTTT
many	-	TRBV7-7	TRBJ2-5	CASSLLRGVQETQYF	TGTGCTAGCAGCTTGCTTCGTGGCGTCCAAGAGACCCAGTACTTC
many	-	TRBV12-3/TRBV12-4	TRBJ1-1	CATKKSGVGTEAFF	TGTGCCACCAAAAAGTCGGGGGTAGGCACTGAAGCTTTCTTT
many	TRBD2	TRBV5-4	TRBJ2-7	CASSLASSSGSRSYEQYF	TGTGCCAGCAGCTTGGCCTCCTCTAGCGGGAGCCGCTCCTACGAGCAGTACTTC
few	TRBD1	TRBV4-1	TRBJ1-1	CASSLTGAAEAFF	TGCGCCAGCAGCCTGACAGGGGCGGCTGAAGCTTTCTTT
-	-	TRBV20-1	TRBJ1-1	CSAFDGNTEAFF	TGCAGTGCTTTCGACGGGAACACTGAAGCTTTCTTT
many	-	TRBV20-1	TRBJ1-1	CSVRDVRSTEAFF	TGCAGTGTTCGAGATGTCCGATCCACTGAAGCTTTCTTT
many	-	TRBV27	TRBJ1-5	CASSSSSNQPQHF	TGTGCCAGCAGTTCTAGTAGCAATCAGCCCCAGCATTTT
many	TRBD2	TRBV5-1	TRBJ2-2	CASSPLAGGNTGELFF	TGCGCCAGCAGCCCCCTAGCGGGGGGCAACACCGGGGAGCTGTTTTTT
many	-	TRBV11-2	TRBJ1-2	CASSPRIASNYGYTF	TGTGCCAGCAGCCCCAGAATAGCTTCTAACTATGGCTACACCTTC
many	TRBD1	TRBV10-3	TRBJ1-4	CAISEGLGQLNEKLFF	TGTGCCATCAGTGAAGGTTTGGGACAGCTTAATGAAAAACTGTTTTTT
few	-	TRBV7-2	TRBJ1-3	CASSLREGWTGNTIYF	TGTGCCAGCAGCTTAAGGGAGGGATGGACTGGAAACACCATATATTTT
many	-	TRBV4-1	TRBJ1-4	CASSLPSSDEKLFF	TGCGCCAGCAGCCTCCCGTCCTCCGATGAAAAACTGTTTTTT
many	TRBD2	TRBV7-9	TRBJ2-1	CASSTLAGGPVNEQFF	TGTGCCAGCAGCACCCTAGCGGGAGGGCCGGTAAATGAGCAGTTCTTC
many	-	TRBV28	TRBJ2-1	CASSLIRVRSYNEQFF	TGTGCCAGCAGTTTAATCAGGGTACGCTCCTACAATGAGCAGTTCTTC
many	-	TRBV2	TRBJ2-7	CASKRLAPQSYEQYF	TGTGCCAGCAAGCGGCTAGCGCCTCAGTCCTACGAGCAGTACTTC
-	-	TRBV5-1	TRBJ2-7	CASSLAAGRDYEQYF	TGCGCCAGCAGCTTGGCGGCGGGCAGGGACTACGAGCAGTACTTC
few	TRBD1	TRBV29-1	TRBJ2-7	CSVKDRVSYEQYF	TGCAGCGTTAAGGACAGGGTTTCTTACGAGCAGTACTTC
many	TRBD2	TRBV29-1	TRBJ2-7	CSARPASGVSYEQYF	TGCAGCGCCCGTCCGGCTAGCGGGGTTTCCTACGAGCAGTACTTC
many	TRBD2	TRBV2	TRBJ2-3	CASSTTSGSVGDTQYF	TGTGCCAGCAGTACAACTAGCGGGAGTGTCGGAGATACGCAGTATTTT
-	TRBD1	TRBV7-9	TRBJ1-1	CASSLGWDREDTEAFF	TGTGCCAGCAGCTTAGGTTGGGACAGGGAGGACACTGAAGCTTTCTTT
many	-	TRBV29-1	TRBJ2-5	CSVVGSDGETQYF	TGCAGCGTCGTGGGGTCCGACGGGGAGACCCAGTACTTC
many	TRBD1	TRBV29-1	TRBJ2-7	CSVVAGQGALSYEQYF	TGCAGCGTTGTGGCGGGGCAGGGGGCTCTTAGTTACGAGCAGTACTTC
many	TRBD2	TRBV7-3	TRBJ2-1	CASSLTRTSGNEQFF	TGTGCCAGCAGCTTAACGCGGACTAGCGGTAATGAGCAGTTCTTC
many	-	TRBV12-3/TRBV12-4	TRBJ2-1	CASSLLTGDEQFF	TGTGCCAGCAGTTTACTTACGGGAGATGAGCAGTTCTTC
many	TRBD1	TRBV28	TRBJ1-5	CASRPGGGNQPQHF	TGTGCCAGCAGACCAGGGGGCGGCAATCAGCCCCAGCATTTT
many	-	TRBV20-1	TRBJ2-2	CSAQGERGELFF	TGCAGTGCCCAGGGTGAACGCGGGGAGCTGTTTTTT
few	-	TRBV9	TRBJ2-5	CASSVGGTAQETQYF	TGTGCCAGCAGCGTCGGGGGGACAGCCCAAGAGACCCAGTACTTC
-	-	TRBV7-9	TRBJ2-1	CASSFFNRVYNEQFF	TGTGCCAGCAGCTTTTTCAACAGGGTCTACAATGAGCAGTTCTTC
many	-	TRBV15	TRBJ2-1	CATSRVGGNEQFF	TGTGCCACCAGCAGAGTGGGGGGCAATGAGCAGTTCTTC
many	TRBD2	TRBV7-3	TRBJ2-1	CASSLLAGVGEQFF	TGTGCCAGCAGCTTACTGGCGGGAGTTGGGGAGCAGTTCTTC
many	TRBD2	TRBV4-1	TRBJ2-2	CASSRPGLVMSGELFF	TGCGCCAGCAGCCGTCCGGGACTAGTCATGAGTGGGGAGCTGTTTTTT
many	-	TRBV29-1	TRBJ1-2	CSVEVQLANYGYTF	TGCAGCGTTGAAGTACAGCTAGCCAACTATGGCTACACCTTC
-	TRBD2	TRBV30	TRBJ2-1	CAWSGTSFYNEQFF	TGTGCCTGGAGCGGGACTAGCTTCTACAATGAGCAGTTCTTC
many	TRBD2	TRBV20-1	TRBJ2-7	CSARDRLAEFYEQYF	TGCAGTGCTAGAGACAGACTAGCGGAATTTTACGAGCAGTACTTC
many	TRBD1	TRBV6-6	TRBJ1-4	CASSYLDRADEKLFF	TGTGCCAGCAGTTACTTGGACAGGGCGGATGAAAAACTGTTTTTT
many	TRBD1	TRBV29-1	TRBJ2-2	CSVEDGIRGQNTGELFF	TGCAGCGTTGAAGATGGGATCAGGGGGCAGAACACCGGGGAGCTGTTTTTT
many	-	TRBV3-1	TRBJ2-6	CASLSRHAGANVLTF	TGTGCCAGCTTGTCGCGACACGCAGGGGCCAACGTCCTGACTTTC
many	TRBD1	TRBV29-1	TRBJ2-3	CSAPGQGNTDTQYF	TGCAGCGCTCCGGGACAGGGAAACACAGATACGCAGTATTTT
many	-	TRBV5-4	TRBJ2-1	CASSLRQYNEQFF	TGTGCCAGCAGCTTAAGACAGTACAATGAGCAGTTCTTC
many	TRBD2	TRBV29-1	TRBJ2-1	CSVEDKYSGSGHNEQFF	TGCAGCGTTGAAGATAAATACAGCGGGAGCGGCCACAATGAGCAGTTCTTC
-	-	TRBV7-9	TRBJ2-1	CASRIAETYNEQFF	TGTGCCAGCCGAATAGCGGAAACCTACAATGAGCAGTTCTTC
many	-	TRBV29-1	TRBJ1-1	CSVVGQMNTEAFF	TGCAGCGTTGTAGGCCAGATGAACACTGAAGCTTTCTTT
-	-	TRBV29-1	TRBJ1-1	CSVRENTEAFF	TGCAGCGTCAGGGAGAACACTGAAGCTTTCTTT
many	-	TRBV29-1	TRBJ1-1	CSVVRPNTEAFF	TGCAGCGTTGTTCGCCCGAACACTGAAGCTTTCTTT
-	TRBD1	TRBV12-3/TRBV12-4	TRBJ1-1	CASSRDRVEAFF	TGTGCCAGCAGTCGGGACAGGGTTGAAGCTTTCTTT
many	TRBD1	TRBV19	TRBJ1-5	CASSRRTGSNQPQHF	TGTGCCAGTAGCCGCCGGACAGGTAGCAATCAGCCCCAGCATTTT
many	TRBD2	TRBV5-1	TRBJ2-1	CASSSGLAGGGEQFF	TGCGCCAGCAGCTCCGGACTAGCGGGAGGAGGTGAGCAGTTCTTC
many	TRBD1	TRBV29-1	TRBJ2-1	CSVEAPKPLPRSQGYDNEQFF	TGCAGCGTTGAAGCTCCAAAGCCGTTACCCCGTTCACAGGGGTATGACAATGAGCAGTTCTTC
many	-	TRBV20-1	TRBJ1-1	CSARDPGQRNTEAFF	TGCAGTGCTAGGGATCCGGGACAAAGGAACACTGAAGCTTTCTTT
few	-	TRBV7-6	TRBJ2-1	CASSVSGLYNEQFF	TGTGCCAGCAGCGTTAGCGGACTCTACAATGAGCAGTTCTTC
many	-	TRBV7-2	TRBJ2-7	CASSLIPDGWGEQYF	TGTGCCAGCAGCCTCATTCCGGACGGGTGGGGCGAGCAGTACTTC
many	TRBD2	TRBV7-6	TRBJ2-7	CASSLDPSGRANEQYF	TGTGCCAGCAGCTTAGATCCTAGCGGGAGGGCTAACGAGCAGTACTTC
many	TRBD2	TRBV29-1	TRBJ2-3	CSVEEGLRLAPDTQYF	TGCAGCGTTGAAGAAGGGCTGAGACTAGCACCAGATACGCAGTATTTT
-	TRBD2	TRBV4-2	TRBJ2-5	CASSQDPASGRPRETQYF	TGTGCCAGCAGCCAAGATCCGGCTAGCGGGAGGCCGCGGGAGACCCAGTACTTC
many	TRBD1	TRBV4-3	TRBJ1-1	CASSQEDRGGFGEAFF	TGCGCCAGCAGCCAAGAGGACAGGGGTGGTTTCGGTGAAGCTTTCTTT
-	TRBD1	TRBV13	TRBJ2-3	CASSPRTGFTDTQYF	TGTGCCAGCAGCCCCCGGACAGGGTTTACAGATACGCAGTATTTT
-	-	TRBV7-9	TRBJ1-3	CASSPREDSGNTIYF	TGTGCCAGCAGCCCGCGTGAGGACTCTGGAAACACCATATATTTT